Listed here are 21 T cell receptor beta chains from one sample, sequenced in a study of tumor-infiltrating lymphocytes in localized non-small cell lung cancer (dated by TCRdb to the early 2020s). The method was the immunoSEQ multiplex PCR assay. TCRdb mirrors the immuneACCESS table, restricted to in-frame sequences. Some clones are absent from its copies; in checked studies, under half trace to an unresolved V gene, and the reason for the others is unknown. Counted in this sample were 8,000 to 10,000 clones; around 73% of them appeared once. Clones ranked in the top ten supply 15% to 20% of the sample. Input material: uninvolved lung tissue not adjacent to the tumor. Receptor source: a human donor with non-small cell lung cancer.

A single count supports this clone. The chain couples TRBV29-1 to TRBJ2-1; D might be TRBD1 (5 bases). CDR3 size: 13 residues. V was shortened by 3 bases and J by 8 bases, with 14 bases between the two germline ends. Germline CDR1 is SQVTM and CDR2 is ANQGSEA. The CDR3 spells CSVEAQGSDEQFF. CDR3 DNA: TGCAGCGTTGAGGCTCAGGGTTCGGATGAGCAGTTCTTC.

The chain joins TRBV11-3 to TRBJ2-7, with TRBD2 matching 9 bases. The CDR3 loop spans 16 amino acids. CDR1 SGHNT and CDR2 YENEEA come from the germline V gene. J lost 0 bases, V lost 7 bases, and 10 bases had no gene match. The CDR3 region has the DNA TGTGCCAGCAAAGTCATTCTAGCGGGGTACTCCTACGAGCAGTACTTC. Amino acids: CASKVILAGYSYEQYF. Supplemented by reference TRBV11-3 and TRBJ2-7, the full variable domain reads EAGVVQSPRYKIIEKKQPVAFWCNPISGHNTLYWYLQNLGQGPELLIRYENEEAVDDSQLPKDRFSAERLKGVDSTLKIQPAELGDSAVYLCASKVILAGYSYEQYFGPGTRLTVT.

The chain joins TRBV4-1 to TRBJ2-1, with D unresolved. CDR1 is MGHRA and CDR2 is YSYEKL in the germline V gene. V was clipped by 1 base and J by 0 bases, with 10 bases between them. This CDR3 has 16 amino acids. The CDR3 spells CASSQVRGGSYNEQFF. The CDR3 DNA sequence: TGCGCCAGCAGCCAAGTCCGAGGCGGCTCCTACAATGAGCAGTTCTTC.

In nucleotides, the CDR3 is TGTGCCAGCAGTGACGTAGATGAGCAGTTCTTC. Encoded protein: CASSDVDEQFF. The rearrangement joins TRBV6-1 to TRBJ2-1; D unclear. Germline CDR1 and CDR2: MNHNS and SASEGT. The CDR3 spans 11 residues. V was trimmed by 3 bases and J by 8 bases, leaving 5 bases between them.

The chain couples TRBV5-5 to TRBJ2-5; D gene unclear. Looked up from germline, CDR1 is SGHKS and CDR2 is YYEKEE (reference sequence). The ends were cut back, 8 bases at V and 2 bases at J, with 7 bases in the middle. CDR3 length: 11 residues. In nucleotides, the CDR3 is TGTGCCAGTGGGCGGCAAGAGACCCAGTACTTC. This gives the protein CASGRQETQYF.

The chain employs TRBV19 and TRBJ1-2; 9 bases fit TRBD1. V shed 9 bases and J 7 bases; nucleotides not matched to a gene: 12. CDR1 is LNHDA and CDR2 is SQIVND in the germline V gene (reference sequence). The CDR3 extends over 14 amino acids. In DNA form, the CDR3 reads TGTGCCAGCACACCGGGACAGGGTATTGGTGGCTACACCTTC. This gives the protein CASTPGQGIGGYTF.

The chain has TRBV6-1 and TRBJ2-3, with D perhaps matching TRBD2 (5 bases). CDR1 is MNHNS, CDR2 SASEGT, per germline. V lost 3 bases, J lost 11 bases, and 12 bases lay in between. This CDR3 has 12 amino acids. The CDR3 region is CASSDGRRRQYF. In DNA form, the CDR3 reads TGTGCCAGCAGTGACGGACGGAGGCGGCAGTATTTT.

The chain carries TRBV10-3 and TRBJ1-6; possible D gene TRBD1, 5 bases. The CDR3 is 15 amino acids. Germline V gene sequence: CDR1 ENHRY, CDR2 SYGVKD. The V end was cut by 0 bases, the J end by 5 bases, with 8 bases between. The CDR3 DNA is TGTGCCATCAGTGAGTCGACAGCCGATAATTCACCCCTCCACTTT. It yields the protein CAISESTADNSPLHF.

The CDR3 is CASSGQGWVENTQYF. The CDR3 DNA reads TGTGCCAGCAGCGGACAGGGTTGGGTGGAAAATACGCAGTATTTT. The chain uses TRBV5-6 and TRBJ2-3; TRBD1 matches 8 bases. The J segment lost 7 bases and the V segment lost 4 bases, leaving 11 bases of the junction unmatched. CDR3 size: 15 residues. The germline V gene has CDR1 SGHDT and CDR2 YYEEEE. The full variable domain, with the rest looked up from reference TRBV5-6 and TRBJ2-3, is DAGVTQSPTHLIKTRGQQVTLRCSPKSGHDTVSWYQQALGQGPQFIFQYYEEEERQRGNFPDRFSGHQFPNYSSELNVNALLLGDSALYLCASSGQGWVENTQYFGPGTRLTVL.

CDR3 region: CASSYINTGELFF. CDR3 sequence (DNA): TGTGCCAGCAGTTACATCAACACCGGGGAGCTGTTTTTT. The chain combines TRBV6-6 with TRBJ2-2; D remains ambiguous. The CDR3 covers 13 residues. V shed 2 bases and J shed 2 bases, with 3 bases lying between them. CDR1 MNHNY and CDR2 SVGAGI come from the germline V gene (reference sequence).

The chain is built from TRBV27 and TRBJ1-5; possibly TRBD1 for D (5 bases). V was trimmed by 11 bases and J by 5 bases, leaving 19 bases between them. Germline V gene sequence: CDR1 MNHEY, CDR2 SMNVEV (reference sequence). CDR3 length: 14 amino acids. CDR3 loop: CAAGRLGRDQPQHF. The DNA for the CDR3 is TGTGCCGCGGGGCGGCTGGGCCGGGATCAGCCCCAGCATTTT.

J is TRBJ2-1 and V is TRBV2; 8 nucleotides align to TRBD2. The V segment lost 5 bases and the J segment 3 bases; nucleotides outside the gene matches: 9. From germline, CDR1 is SNHLY and CDR2 FYNNEI. CDR3 length: 16 amino acids. CDR3 DNA: TGTGCCAGCAGTCGAATAGCGGGGACGAACTACAATGAGCAGTTCTTC. Amino acids: CASSRIAGTNYNEQFF. The full variable domain, its missing parts supplied by reference TRBV2 and TRBJ2-1, is EPEVTQTPSHQVTQMGQEVILRCVPISNHLYFYWYRQILGQKVEFLVSFYNNEISEKSEIFDDQFSVERPDGSNFTLKIRSTKLEDSAMYFCASSRIAGTNYNEQFFGPGTRLTVL.

The chain employs TRBV5-4 and TRBJ2-5, with D maybe TRBD2 (5 bases). The germline CDR1 and CDR2 sequences are SGHNT and YYREEE (reference sequence). V shed 5 bases and J shed 1 base, with 12 bases lying between them. The CDR3 sequence is 14 residues long. Written as DNA, the CDR3 is TGTGCCAGCAGAGGAGGAGGTTTCCAAGAGACCCAGTACTTC. Translation gives CASRGGGFQETQYF.

This rearrangement joins TRBV19 to TRBJ1-1; TRBD1 matches at 7 bases. The V gene's germline CDR1 is LNHDA and CDR2 SQIVND (reference sequence). Trimming took 7 bases from V and 0 from J; bases not matched to a gene: 5. This CDR3 spans 14 amino acids. The CDR3 region is CASTRTGVNTEAFF. The CDR3 bases are TGTGCCAGTACCCGGACAGGAGTGAACACTGAAGCTTTCTTT.

The J gene is TRBJ2-3, the V gene TRBV7-9; 10 nucleotides line up with TRBD1. The germline V gene has CDR1 SEHNR and CDR2 FQNEAQ (reference sequence). CDR3 size: 15 residues. V was clipped by 7 bases and J by 10 bases; unmatched bases: 14. The CDR3 DNA is TGTGCCAGCACTACCGGACAGGGGGGAATTGGTGCGCAGTATTTT. Protein sequence: CASTTGQGGIGAQYF.

This clone is termed medium-sized (0.01 to 0.1%). The V gene is TRBV6-6, the J gene TRBJ2-2, with TRBD2 as a possible D gene (7 bases). Germline CDR1 MNHNY, CDR2 SVGAGI (reference sequence). The ends were cut back, 7 bases at V and 5 bases at J, with 17 bases in the middle. The CDR3 sequence is 15 residues long. CDR3 sequence (DNA): TGTGCCAGCAACCAGGGAGGGGGACGGACCGGGGAGCTGTTTTTT. Translating gives CASNQGGGRTGELFF.

The chain recombines TRBV6-6 with TRBJ1-1; 9 bases map to TRBD1. CDR3 length equals 14 residues. Germline CDR1 and CDR2: MNHNY and SVGAGI (reference sequence). CDR3 protein: CATLPPGQGLRAFF. The CDR3 DNA sequence: TGTGCTACACTGCCCCCGGGACAGGGATTACGAGCTTTCTTT.

This clone has only one observation. The rearrangement joins TRBV19 to TRBJ2-4, with D unresolved. Germline CDR1 and CDR2: LNHDA and SQIVND (reference sequence). V lost 0 bases and J 0 bases, leaving 12 bases between the germline ends. CDR3 length: 17 amino acids. The chain's CDR3 is CASSIDEQPLAKNIQYF. The CDR3 nucleotides are TGTGCCAGTAGTATAGATGAACAGCCTCTAGCCAAAAACATTCAGTACTTC. The full variable domain, with the rest looked up from reference TRBV19 and TRBJ2-4, is DGGITQSPKYLFRKEGQNVTLSCEQNLNHDAMYWYRQDPGQGLRLIYYSQIVNDFQKGDIAEGYSVSREKKESFPLTVTSAQKNPTAFYLCASSIDEQPLAKNIQYFGAGTRLSVL.

The V and J genes are TRBV19 and TRBJ2-7; 8 positions match TRBD1. CDR1 and CDR2 from the germline V gene are LNHDA and SQIVND (reference sequence). The J segment lost 1 base and the V segment lost 1 base, leaving 3 bases of the junction unmatched. The CDR3 runs 15 residues. CDR3 residues: CASSIGTGGSYEQYF. In nucleotides, the CDR3 is TGTGCCAGTAGTATAGGAACAGGGGGATCCTACGAGCAGTACTTC.

This clone was seen only once. The rearrangement joins TRBV19 to TRBJ1-3; D might be TRBD1 (5 bases). The CDR3 runs 15 residues. V lost 8 bases, J lost 1 base, and 15 bases lay in between. Germline CDR1 reads LNHDA; CDR2 reads SQIVND (reference sequence). The CDR3 reads CASGITGDSGNTIYF. In DNA form, the CDR3 reads TGTGCCAGTGGCATTACAGGTGATTCTGGAAACACCATATATTTT. The full variable domain, completed using reference TRBV19 and TRBJ1-3, is DGGITQSPKYLFRKEGQNVTLSCEQNLNHDAMYWYRQDPGQGLRLIYYSQIVNDFQKGDIAEGYSVSREKKESFPLTVTSAQKNPTAFYLCASGITGDSGNTIYFGEGSWLTVV.

The V call is TRBV27, the J call TRBJ1-4, with D perhaps matching TRBD1 (5 bases). V was shortened by 5 bases and J by 5 bases, with 9 bases between the two germline ends. CDR1 is MNHEY, CDR2 SMNVEV, per germline (reference sequence). CDR3 size: 13 residues. The DNA for the CDR3 is TGTGCCAGCAGTGACGCAGGGAATGAAAAACTGTTTTTT. It yields the protein CASSDAGNEKLFF.